The 23 T cell receptor beta chains listed next were all sequenced from one sample in a study of blood T cell repertoires in COVID-19 (dated by TCRdb to 2018 to 2021). The library was prepared using the immunoSEQ multiplex PCR assay. Drawn from immuneACCESS, this table holds only the in-frame rearrangements with V and J called that TCRdb kept. Clones are partly lost; checked studies trace under half to an unresolved V gene and leave the rest unexplained. The sample records 95,000 to 100,000 clones, under 85% of which are singletons. Approximately 25% of the sample rests with the top ten. Input material: peripheral blood. Receptors originate from a human donor in a cohort sampled during active COVID-19.

The chain carries TRBV19 and TRBJ1-2, with unresolved D. CDR1 is LNHDA and CDR2 is SQIVND in the germline V gene (reference sequence). The CDR3 is 13 residues long. With 7 bases removed from V and 0 bases from J, the gap between germline ends came to 9 bases. The CDR3 coding sequence is TGTGCCAGTACATTGTCAGCTAACTATGGCTACACCTTC. Its translation is CASTLSANYGYTF.

The chain couples TRBV7-3 to TRBJ2-2; D not certain. The CDR3 is made up of 14 amino acids. V lost 1 base, J lost 3 bases, and 6 bases lay in between. Germline V gene data show CDR1 as SGHTA and CDR2 as FQGTGA. In DNA, the CDR3 is TGTGCCAGCAGCTTAAACAGCTACACCGGGGAGCTGTTTTTT. Translating it yields CASSLNSYTGELFF.

J is TRBJ2-1 and V is TRBV6-8, with D perhaps TRBD1 (5 bases). From germline, CDR1 is MNHGY and CDR2 SAAAGT. V was clipped by 2 bases and J by 6 bases, with 11 bases between them. The CDR3 is made up of 14 amino acids. CDR3 in amino acids: CASSYTTGSNEQFF. The CDR3 nucleotides read TGTGCCAGCAGTTACACAACAGGCTCCAATGAGCAGTTCTTC.

The V and J genes are TRBV10-3 and TRBJ2-3, with TRBD2 as a possible D gene (6 bases). CDR3 length: 16 amino acids. Trimming took off 4 bases at V and 3 bases at J, with 17 bases between the two ends. The V gene's germline CDR1 is ENHRY and CDR2 SYGVKD. The CDR3 sequence: CAISGGLPQRTDTQYF. The CDR3 coding sequence is TGTGCCATCAGTGGGGGACTCCCACAAAGGACAGATACGCAGTATTTT.

J is TRBJ1-2 and V is TRBV29-1; 8 bases agree with TRBD1. The CDR3 runs to 13 residues. The V segment lost 5 bases and the J segment 2 bases; nucleotides outside the gene matches: 4. Looked up from germline, CDR1 is SQVTM and CDR2 is ANQGSEA. Written as DNA, the CDR3 is TGCAGCGTTAGTTCAGGGGGCAACTATGGCTACACCTTC. Its translation is CSVSSGGNYGYTF.

V usage is TRBV9 and J usage is TRBJ1-4, with 8 bases that match TRBD1. V lost 5 bases and J lost 7; bases outside the gene matches: 1. The CDR3 covers 12 residues. Germline V lookup: CDR1 SGDLS, CDR2 YYNGEE. The CDR3 region is CASSDRGEKLFF. CDR3 coding DNA: TGTGCCAGCAGTGACAGGGGTGAAAAACTGTTTTTT. Combining the CDR3 with reference TRBV9 and TRBJ1-4 gives the whole variable domain DSGVTQTPKHLITATGQRVTLRCSPRSGDLSVYWYQQSLDQGLQFLIQYYNGEERAKGNILERFSAQQFPDLHSELNLSSLELGDSALYFCASSDRGEKLFFGSGTQLSVL.

The V and J genes are TRBV19 and TRBJ1-1; tentative D call: TRBD1 (6 bases). V shed 5 bases and J shed 5 bases, with 9 bases lying between them. CDR1 is LNHDA, CDR2 SQIVND, per germline (reference sequence). The CDR3 is 12 residues long. The CDR3 DNA reads as TGTGCCAGTAGTGCAGGGGTGACTGAAGCTTTCTTT. This gives the protein CASSAGVTEAFF.

The V gene is TRBV12-3 or TRBV12-4, the J gene TRBJ2-1, with D perhaps matching TRBD2 (5 bases). The CDR3 extends over 11 amino acids. V was clipped by 7 bases and J by 7 bases, with 8 bases between them. CDR3 in DNA: TGTGCCAGCAAGCAGCGGAATGAGCAGTTCTTC. It codes for CASKQRNEQFF.

The CDR3 nucleotides read TGTGCCAGCAGCTACCGACAGGATTATAGCAATCAGCCCCAGCATTTT. Translating it yields CASSYRQDYSNQPQHF. The V gene is TRBV5-6, the J gene TRBJ1-5; D possibly corresponds to TRBD1 (6 bases). The germline CDR1 and CDR2 sequences are SGHDT and YYEEEE. The CDR3 is 16 residues long. V gave up 3 bases and J gave up 0 bases, with 13 bases separating them.

J is TRBJ1-1 and V is TRBV5-4, with 9 bases that match TRBD1. The CDR3 extends over 15 amino acids. Germline lookup yields CDR1 SGHNT and CDR2 YYREEE (reference sequence). J gave up 2 bases and V 5 bases, and 7 bases lay outside the gene matches. The DNA of the CDR3 is TGTGCCAGCAGACAGGACAGGGGTCCAAACACTGAAGCTTTCTTT. It is translated as CASRQDRGPNTEAFF. Combining the CDR3 with reference TRBV5-4 and TRBJ1-1 gives the whole variable domain ETGVTQSPTHLIKTRGQQVTLRCSSQSGHNTVSWYQQALGQGPQFIFQYYREEENGRGNFPPRFSGLQFPNYSSELNVNALELDDSALYLCASRQDRGPNTEAFFGQGTRLTVV.

The rearrangement links TRBV18 to TRBJ1-6, with 9 bases identical to TRBD1. After removal of 6 bases from V and 5 bases from J, the junction contained 2 bases not matched to a gene. The length of the CDR3 is 14 residues. Germline V gene data show CDR1 as KGHSH and CDR2 as LQKENI. The CDR3 DNA sequence: TGTGCCAGCTCCTGGGACAGGGATAATTCACCCCTCCACTTT. Residues: CASSWDRDNSPLHF.

J is TRBJ2-3 and V is TRBV9; tentative D call: TRBD2 (5 bases). Germline V gives CDR1 SGDLS, CDR2 YYNGEE. CDR3 size: 16 residues. The V end lost 3 bases, the J end lost 8 bases, and 22 bases lay between the germline ends. The DNA of the CDR3 is TGTGCCAGCAGCGCCGTTGAACAGACTGGCCGGGGTACGCAGTATTTT. The encoded protein is CASSAVEQTGRGTQYF.

The chain joins TRBV28 to TRBJ2-5; 7 nucleotides line up with TRBD2. CDR1 MDHEN and CDR2 SYDVKM come from the germline V gene. The length of the CDR3 is 17 residues. The V gene end was trimmed by 7 bases and the J gene end by 4 bases; junction bases not matched to a gene: 18. The CDR3 nucleotides read TGTGCCAGCACCCCTCTCGGGAGGAGTTTATTGGGAGAGACCCAGTACTTC. This gives the protein CASTPLGRSLLGETQYF.

The V and J genes are TRBV6-5 and TRBJ1-6, with D possibly TRBD1 on 6 matching bases. Per germline, CDR1 MNHEY and CDR2 SVGAGI. The CDR3 totals 13 residues. Trimming removed 4 bases at V and 8 bases at J, with 9 bases between. CDR3 DNA: TGTGCCAGCAGTTTAGGGGGTGATTCACCCCTCCACTTT. The encoded protein is CASSLGGDSPLHF.

V is TRBV5-4 and J is TRBJ2-1, with D unresolved. Per germline, CDR1 SGHNT and CDR2 YYREEE (reference sequence). The length of the CDR3 is 16 residues. The ends were cut back, 4 bases at V and 3 bases at J, with 17 bases in the middle. CDR3 sequence (DNA): TGTGCCAGCAGCATGAGAATTCCGAGGCTCTACAATGAGCAGTTCTTC. It codes for CASSMRIPRLYNEQFF.

The chain joins TRBV29-1 to TRBJ2-1; 10 bases fit TRBD2. The junction had 14 bases not matched to a gene; V was cut back by 4 bases and J by 8 bases. In germline, CDR1 is SQVTM, CDR2 ANQGSEA. This CDR3 spans 16 amino acids. This CDR3 is CSVVGSATSGLDEQFF. The CDR3 bases are TGCAGCGTTGTTGGCTCCGCGACTAGCGGGTTAGATGAGCAGTTCTTC.

CDR3 in amino acids: CASSFKTSGSSYEQYF. The DNA for the CDR3 is TGTGCCAGTAGTTTCAAGACTAGCGGCAGCTCCTACGAGCAGTACTTC. The rearrangement uses TRBV19 and TRBJ2-7, with 9 nucleotides matching TRBD2. V trimming: 5 bases; J trimming: 0 bases; junction bases outside the gene matches: 8. Per germline, CDR1 LNHDA and CDR2 SQIVND (reference sequence). The CDR3 sequence is 16 residues long.

The chain recombines TRBV6-2 or TRBV6-3 with TRBJ2-7; no reliable D call. V lost 0 bases, J lost 3 bases, and 6 bases lay in between. The CDR3 loop spans 13 amino acids. CDR1 is MNHEY and CDR2 is SVGEGT in the germline V gene. This CDR3 reads CASSYSANYEQYF. The DNA for the CDR3 is TGTGCCAGCAGTTACTCGGCCAACTACGAGCAGTACTTC.

This clone occurred once. The chain recombines TRBV5-1 with TRBJ1-4; D perhaps matches TRBD1 (6 bases). The CDR3 is 14 residues long. Germline V gene sequence: CDR1 SGHRS, CDR2 YFSETQ. The ends were cut back, 4 bases at V and 5 bases at J, with 12 bases in the middle. The CDR3 spells CASSKGHQNEKLFF. The CDR3 nucleotides are TGCGCCAGCAGCAAGGGACACCAGAATGAAAAACTGTTTTTT.

This clone was recorded once. The rearrangement joins TRBV19 to TRBJ1-2; TRBD1 matches 7 bases. The V gene end was trimmed by 9 bases and the J gene end by 7 bases; junction bases not matched to a gene: 11. This CDR3 is 13 amino acids long. The germline V gene has CDR1 LNHDA and CDR2 SQIVND (reference sequence). This chain's CDR3 is CASNLLTGPGYTF. The DNA of the CDR3 is TGTGCCAGCAATCTCCTGACAGGGCCTGGCTACACCTTC.

The CDR3 DNA reads as TGTGCCAGCAGTTACATCGGGACAGGACTCTATGGCTACACCTTC. Amino acids: CASSYIGTGLYGYTF. The V call is TRBV6-5, the J call TRBJ1-2, with 8 bases that match TRBD1. Germline CDR1 and CDR2: MNHEY and SVGAGI. V lost 2 bases to trimming and J lost 4 bases; unmatched junction nucleotides: 6. CDR3 size: 15 residues.

The chain employs TRBV28 and TRBJ2-4; 9 nucleotides match TRBD1. Losses at the gene ends were 6 bases for V and 0 bases for J; bases not matched to a gene: 9. Looked up from germline, CDR1 is MDHEN and CDR2 is SYDVKM. This CDR3 region has 17 residues. In DNA, the CDR3 is TGTGCCAGCAGCGACAGGGGGGGATCTTTAGCCAAAAACATTCAGTACTTC. It translates to CASSDRGGSLAKNIQYF. The full variable domain, in which reference TRBV28 and TRBJ2-4 provide the parts outside the CDR3, is DVKVTQSSRYLVKRTGEKVFLECVQDMDHENMFWYRQDPGLGLRLIYFSYDVKMKEKGDIPEGYSVSREKKERFSLILESASTNQTSMYLCASSDRGGSLAKNIQYFGAGTRLSVL.

This chain uses TRBV19 with TRBJ1-2; 8 bases match TRBD1. The germline V gene has CDR1 LNHDA and CDR2 SQIVND (reference sequence). The CDR3 loop spans 15 amino acids. The junction had 5 bases not matched to a gene; V was cut back by 5 bases and J by 0 bases. DNA of the CDR3: TGTGCCAGTAGTCTGGACAGGGACACTAACTATGGCTACACCTTC. Protein sequence: CASSLDRDTNYGYTF.